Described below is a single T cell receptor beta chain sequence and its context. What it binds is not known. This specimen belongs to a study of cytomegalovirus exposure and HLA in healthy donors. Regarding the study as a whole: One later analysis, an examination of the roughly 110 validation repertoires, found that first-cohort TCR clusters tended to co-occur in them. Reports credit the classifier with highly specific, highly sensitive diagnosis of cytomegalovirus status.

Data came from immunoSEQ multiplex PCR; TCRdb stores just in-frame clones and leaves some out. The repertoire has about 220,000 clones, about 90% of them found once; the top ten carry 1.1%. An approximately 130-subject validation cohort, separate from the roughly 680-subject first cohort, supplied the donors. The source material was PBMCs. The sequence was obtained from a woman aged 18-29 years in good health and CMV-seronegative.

CDR3 coding DNA: TGCAGCGTTGGTCAACTGCCAACCGGCGAGCAGTACTTC. This encodes CSVGQLPTGEQYF. V usage is TRBV29-1 and J usage is TRBJ2-7, with D unclear. Germline assignment: CDR1 SQVTM and CDR2 ANQGSEA. Trimming took off 4 bases at V and 6 bases at J, with 16 bases between the two ends. The CDR3 sequence is 13 residues long.